The entry below gives a single T cell receptor beta chain sequence along with its context. Deletions cut 6 bases from V and 1 base from J, with 11 bases between. Germline assignment: CDR1 MNHNY and CDR2 SVGAGI (reference sequence). This CDR3 spans 14 amino acids. This sample was taken from a study of blood T cell repertoires in COVID-19. On the study more broadly: Sites in the United States, Italy and Spain provided acute and convalescent COVID-19 samples. Sources were T cells, B-cell-depleted T cells, or PBMCs; the material itself was cDNA or gDNA.

As processed by the authors: Researchers report that nucleated cell counts were estimated from reference gene primer amplification. Produced via immunoSEQ multiplex PCR; TCRdb's table is partial and in-frame only. V and J calls and clone size follow that table, whereas D and trimming were derived from the DNA. The data contain almost 100,000 clones, approximately 89% of them singletons. The V gene is TRBV6-6, the J gene TRBJ2-3; weak D call: TRBD1 (6 bases). Material: peripheral blood. The TCR was taken from a man in his fifties or sixties with acute or convalescent COVID-19. This CDR3 is CASRIRGGTDTQYF. CDR3 sequence (DNA): TGTGCCAGCAGAATCAGGGGCGGCACAGATACGCAGTATTTT.